This T cell receptor (beta chain) emerged from a study of shared clonotypes between healthy human individuals. V lost 2 bases and J lost 5; bases outside the gene matches: 12. The CDR3 runs to 17 residues. Germline V gene lookup returns CDR1 MDHEN and CDR2 SYDVKM. Method: immunoSEQ multiplex PCR; TCRdb's copy keeps in-frame clones and lacks some. The sample carries about 2 million clones, 85% to 95% recorded once. The clonotype originates from a man between 18 and 29 years old in good health. The material sequenced was naive CD4+ T cells sorted from blood. Regarding subset: CD45RA+ positively selected. The genes are TRBV28 and TRBJ2-4, with 7 bases matching TRBD1. The CDR3 loop is CASSLGQAPHGENIQYF. CDR3 bases: TGTGCCAGCAGTTTAGGACAGGCCCCTCACGGAGAAAACATTCAGTACTTC.